These 2 T cell receptor beta chains came from one sample sequenced in a study of blood T cell repertoires in COVID-19. Clones were sequenced by immunoSEQ multiplex PCR, and TCRdb holds only the in-frame ones, with some missing. The table lists about 43,000 clones, about 90% of them singletons, with 9.2% in the top ten. The specimen was peripheral blood. The receptors shown here come from a human donor in a cohort sampled during active COVID-19.

The CDR3 region has the DNA TGCAGTGCTAGTAACGGGGGGCTCACAGATACGCAGTATTTT. It is translated as CSASNGGLTDTQYF. The chain is built from TRBV20-1 and TRBJ2-3, with a tentative D call TRBD2 (7 bases). This CDR3 comprises 14 residues. In germline, CDR1 is DFQATT, CDR2 SNEGSKA (reference sequence). The ends were cut back, 3 bases at V and 2 bases at J, with 12 bases in the middle.

The V gene is TRBV6-5, the J gene TRBJ2-6; D is possibly TRBD2 (6 bases). This CDR3 has 15 amino acids. V was trimmed by 8 bases and J by 0 bases, leaving 11 bases between them. Germline values: CDR1 MNHEY, CDR2 SVGAGI. In DNA, the CDR3 is TGTGCCAGCCGGGACGGGGGCTCTGGGGCCAACGTCCTGACTTTC. As protein: CASRDGGSGANVLTF.